The 28 T cell receptor beta chains given below trace back to one sample, sequenced in a study of CD8+ T cells in alopecia areata. After isolation, RNA underwent reverse transcription to generate cDNA as the sequencing template. Assay used: immunoSEQ multiplex PCR; TCRdb lists only in-frame clones, some missing. The repertoire holds hundreds of thousands of clones, with about 62% as singletons. Treatment denoted: oral pan-JAK inhibitor, 5-10 mg twice daily. Sequenced material: CD4+ T cells sorted from blood, taken at week 52, from a patient treated with tofacitinib. Receptor source: a human donor with alopecia areata.

The chain combines TRBV12-5 with TRBJ1-5; D is perhaps TRBD1 (5 bases). CDR1 is LGHNT, CDR2 FRNRAP, per germline. This CDR3 region has 14 residues. Trimming left V 5 bases short and J 4 bases short, with 12 bases between. The CDR3 sequence: CASGPDRVNQPQHF. DNA for the CDR3: TGTGCTAGTGGTCCCGACAGAGTAAATCAGCCCCAGCATTTT.

This clone was detected a few times. The chain joins TRBV10-2 to TRBJ1-4, with 11 bases lining up with TRBD1. V lost 4 bases to trimming and J lost 0 bases; unmatched junction nucleotides: 7. This CDR3 is 18 amino acids long. Germline V CDR1 and CDR2: WSHSY, SAAADI. Written as DNA, the CDR3 is TGCGCCAGCAGTGTAGGACAGGGGGCTCCGCCAACTAATGAAAAACTGTTTTTT. As protein: CASSVGQGAPPTNEKLFF.

V and J are TRBV30 and TRBJ1-2; unclear D gene. The CDR3 contains 11 residues. Between the trimmed V and J ends, which lost 1 base and 4 bases, there was a span of 4 bases. Looked up from germline, CDR1 is GTSNPN and CDR2 is SVGIG (reference sequence). As DNA, the CDR3 is TGTGCCTGGAGTGGAGCCTATGGCTACACCTTC. Translation: CAWSGAYGYTF.

The chain couples TRBV2 to TRBJ1-1; D is unclear. The CDR3 is 13 amino acids. Trimming removed 7 bases at V and 5 bases at J, with 14 bases between. Germline values: CDR1 SNHLY, CDR2 FYNNEI. The DNA of the CDR3 is TGTGCCAGCAATTTGGATGCGAAGACTGAAGCTTTCTTT. It is translated as CASNLDAKTEAFF.

This clone was seen just once. The rearrangement uses TRBV30 and TRBJ1-6; D gene uncertain. Trimming cost V 5 bases and J 10 bases, with 15 bases left between them. This CDR3 has 13 amino acids. From germline, CDR1 is GTSNPN and CDR2 SVGIG (reference sequence). The CDR3 bases are TGTGCCTGGGGCCGAGCCCTAGACTCACCCCTCCACTTT. It is translated as CAWGRALDSPLHF.

The rearrangement links TRBV29-1 to TRBJ2-2; the D gene could be TRBD1 or TRBD2 (6 bases each). The length of the CDR3 is 14 residues. Trimming left V 7 bases short and J 4 bases short, with 16 bases between. From germline, CDR1 is SQVTM and CDR2 ANQGSEA. This CDR3 is CSAGRGLGTGELFF. CDR3 DNA sequence: TGCAGCGCTGGTCGGGGGCTGGGCACCGGGGAGCTGTTTTTT.

This rearrangement joins TRBV4-2 to TRBJ1-2, with D uncertain. V lost 1 base to trimming and J lost 4 bases, with 7 bases between them. There are 13 residues in the CDR3. CDR1 LGHNA and CDR2 YNFKEQ come from the germline V gene. The CDR3 here is CASSQVTGYGYTF. CDR3 in DNA: TGTGCCAGCAGCCAAGTTACGGGCTATGGCTACACCTTC.

This chain links TRBV10-3 with TRBJ2-5, with D perhaps matching TRBD1 (6 bases). The ends were cut back, 3 bases at V and 5 bases at J, with 10 bases in the middle. Germline loops: CDR1 ENHRY, CDR2 SYGVKD. The CDR3 is 13 amino acids. The CDR3 reads CAISDRGIETQYF. CDR3 coding DNA: TGTGCCATCAGTGACAGGGGAATTGAGACCCAGTACTTC.

The genes are TRBV9 and TRBJ1-5; D unclear. The germline CDR1 and CDR2 sequences are SGDLS and YYNGEE. V gave up 3 bases and J gave up 1 base, with 14 bases separating them. This CDR3 contains 16 residues. The CDR3 DNA reads as TGTGCCAGCAGCGCCCAACCGGGCGGGAGCAATCAGCCCCAGCATTTT. Amino acids: CASSAQPGGSNQPQHF.

Of note for this clone: Sequence at one end of the junction differs from germline and may be a read error. The chain recombines TRBV29-1 with TRBJ1-1; D not resolved. Germline V CDR1 and CDR2: SQVTM, ANQGSEA. The CDR3 runs to 13 residues. CDR3 region: CSVVFGRNIEAFF. CDR3 nucleotide sequence: TGCAGCGTTGTGTTCGGGAGGAACATTGAAGCTTTCTTT.

The chain has TRBV19 and TRBJ1-5; TRBD1 might be the D (5 bases). CDR1 LNHDA and CDR2 SQIVND come from the germline V gene (reference sequence). V lost 8 bases and J lost 7, with 12 bases in between. The CDR3 totals 12 residues. CDR3 sequence reads: CASRQGEQPQHF. As DNA, the CDR3 is TGTGCCAGTCGTCAGGGCGAGCAGCCCCAGCATTTT. Using reference TRBV19 and TRBJ1-5 for the parts outside the CDR3, the full variable domain is DGGITQSPKYLFRKEGQNVTLSCEQNLNHDAMYWYRQDPGQGLRLIYYSQIVNDFQKGDIAEGYSVSREKKESFPLTVTSAQKNPTAFYLCASRQGEQPQHFGDGTRLSIL.

V usage is TRBV5-4 and J usage is TRBJ2-7; 9 bases map to TRBD1. Germline V lookup: CDR1 SGHNT, CDR2 YYREEE (reference sequence). This CDR3 has 15 amino acids. The V and J ends lost 0 bases and 3 bases, in that order; junction bases with no gene match: 4. The CDR3 reads CASSLDGTGNYEQYF. CDR3 nucleotide sequence: TGTGCCAGCAGCTTGGATGGGACAGGGAACTACGAGCAGTACTTC.

The chain has TRBV20-1 and TRBJ2-5, with D hard to call. V was cut by 4 bases and J by 5 bases, with 5 bases left in between. CDR1 DFQATT and CDR2 SNEGSKA come from the germline V gene (reference sequence). The CDR3 extends over 10 amino acids. The CDR3 loop is CSAIMETQYF. In DNA form, the CDR3 reads TGCAGTGCTATCATGGAGACCCAGTACTTC.

This chain uses TRBV5-1 with TRBJ2-6; D perhaps matches TRBD2 (5 bases). The V end was cut by 4 bases, the J end by 4 bases, with 12 bases between. Germline CDR1 and CDR2: SGHRS and YFSETQ. This CDR3 has 15 residues. The CDR3 reads CASSDEASGANVLTF. The CDR3 coding sequence is TGCGCCAGCAGCGACGAAGCTAGCGGGGCCAACGTCCTGACTTTC.

The genes are TRBV6-1 and TRBJ1-5; D is undetermined. The CDR3 contains 15 residues. CDR1 is MNHNS and CDR2 is SASEGT in the germline V gene. The ends were cut back, 2 bases at V and 6 bases at J, with 14 bases in the middle. The CDR3 here is CASSELAPAGQPQHF. The CDR3 nucleotides read TGTGCCAGCAGTGAATTAGCCCCGGCCGGTCAGCCCCAGCATTTT.

The chain couples TRBV9 to TRBJ2-2, with 7 bases fitting TRBD1. CDR1 and CDR2 (germline): SGDLS, YYNGEE. The CDR3 is 17 amino acids. After removal of 0 bases from V and 1 base from J, the junction contained 6 bases not matched to a gene. In nucleotides, the CDR3 is TGTGCCAGCAGCGTAGCCCAGGGGGACAGGAACACCGGGGAGCTGTTTTTT. Translating gives CASSVAQGDRNTGELFF.

This clone has just a few counts. This chain joins TRBV2 and TRBJ2-1; D is possibly TRBD1 or TRBD2 (5 bases each). Germline CDR1 is SNHLY and CDR2 is FYNNEI. The V gene lost 6 bases and the J gene lost 8 bases, with 17 bases spanning the gap. The CDR3 covers 14 residues. For the CDR3, the DNA is TGTGCCAGCAGCGGGACCCAAGCTGTCCATGAGCAGTTCTTC. This gives the protein CASSGTQAVHEQFF.

CDR3 bases: TGTGCCACCGTAGAGATGGGGCGGCCATTCGAGCAGTACTTC. Its protein is CATVEMGRPFEQYF. V is TRBV27 and J is TRBJ2-7; perhaps TRBD1 as D (5 bases). CDR3 length: 14 amino acids. V shed 10 bases and J shed 6 bases, with 22 bases lying between them. Germline V lookup: CDR1 MNHEY, CDR2 SMNVEV (reference sequence).

The chain uses TRBV9 and TRBJ2-5, with TRBD2 as a possible D gene (5 bases). The CDR3 is made up of 13 amino acids. The germline V gene encodes CDR1 SGDLS and CDR2 YYNGEE. Trimming took 0 bases from V and 5 from J, leaving 8 bases between them. The CDR3 coding sequence is TGTGCCAGCAGCGTAGGAGTAGCGGAGACCCAGTACTTC. It yields the protein CASSVGVAETQYF.

This clone came up once. The chain recombines TRBV7-2 with TRBJ2-7; no definite D call. Germline V CDR1 and CDR2: SGHTA, FQGNSA. The CDR3 length is 11 residues. V was clipped by 4 bases and J by 4 bases, with 5 bases between them. The DNA of the CDR3 is TGTGCCAGCAGCTCCGTATACGAGCAGTACTTC. This translates into CASSSVYEQYF.

CDR3 bases: TGTGCCAGCACTCGGTACGGGGGAAACGAGCAGTACTTC. It codes for CASTRYGGNEQYF. V gene TRBV25-1 combines with J gene TRBJ2-7, with D tentatively TRBD2 (6 bases). CDR3 length: 13 amino acids. CDR1 and CDR2 (germline): MGHDK, SYGVNS. V lost 7 bases and J lost 5, with 15 bases in between.

This clone was counted between two and nine times. The CDR3 loop reads CASSPIGYRGGYTF. Written as DNA, the CDR3 is TGTGCCAGCAGCCCCATTGGGTACCGGGGGGGCTACACCTTC. The chain carries TRBV7-2 and TRBJ1-2; D may be TRBD1 (5 bases). Germline CDR1 SGHTA, CDR2 FQGNSA. Deletions cut 5 bases from V and 8 bases from J, with 18 bases between. The CDR3 length is 14 residues.

V is TRBV20-1 and J is TRBJ1-2; TRBD1 might be the D (5 bases). The germline gives CDR1 DFQATT, CDR2 SNEGSKA (reference sequence). V was cut by 7 bases and J by 5 bases, with 11 bases left in between. This CDR3 region has 11 residues. The CDR3: CSGAGSYGYTF. CDR3 nucleotides: TGCAGTGGTGCAGGGTCATATGGCTACACCTTC.

This clone was observed a handful of times. The V call is TRBV6-6, the J call TRBJ2-4, with D maybe TRBD1 (6 bases). Trimming took off 0 bases at V and 0 bases at J, with 9 bases between the two ends. This CDR3 region has 16 residues. Germline loops: CDR1 MNHNY, CDR2 SVGAGI (reference sequence). In DNA form, the CDR3 reads TGTGCCAGCAGTTACTCGACAGGTTCAGCCAAAAACATTCAGTACTTC. This gives the protein CASSYSTGSAKNIQYF.

V usage is TRBV29-1 and J usage is TRBJ1-4; D unclear. CDR1 and CDR2 from the germline V gene are SQVTM and ANQGSEA. The CDR3 loop spans 14 amino acids. V lost 4 bases to trimming and J lost 8 bases, with 17 bases between them. CDR3: CSVGAGRAYEKLFF. The DNA for the CDR3 is TGCAGCGTTGGAGCCGGGAGGGCCTACGAAAAACTGTTTTTT.

In this sample, this clone turned up a few times. This chain joins TRBV30 and TRBJ1-2; D is unresolved. Germline loops: CDR1 GTSNPN, CDR2 SVGIG (reference sequence). The CDR3 spans 16 residues. Trimming pared 5 bases from V and 4 bases from J, leaving 23 bases between. The CDR3 here is CAWEDLPGRRSYGYTF. Written as DNA, the CDR3 is TGTGCCTGGGAGGATCTTCCCGGTAGAAGATCCTATGGCTACACCTTC.

The genes are TRBV5-1 and TRBJ2-1; D is unclear. CDR3 size: 15 residues. Germline V lookup: CDR1 SGHRS, CDR2 YFSETQ. Trimming left V 6 bases short and J 2 bases short, with 15 bases between. The CDR3 is CASTPGLGAYNEQFF. DNA of the CDR3: TGCGCCAGCACCCCCGGGTTAGGCGCCTACAATGAGCAGTTCTTC.

This clone was recorded a few times. CDR3 nucleotide sequence: TGCAGCGTTGTTGGGTGGGGGAACACTGAAGCTTTCTTT. Residues: CSVVGWGNTEAFF. The V gene is TRBV29-1, the J gene TRBJ1-1; unclear D gene. The CDR3 is 13 amino acids. CDR1 and CDR2 from the germline V gene are SQVTM and ANQGSEA. V lost 4 bases and J lost 1, with 10 bases in between.